This T cell receptor (beta chain) was profiled in a study of early T cells in non-severe SARS-CoV-2 infection. The V and J ends lost 3 bases and 5 bases, in that order; junction bases with no gene match: 4. CDR1 is LNHDA, CDR2 SQIVND, per germline (reference sequence). The CDR3 totals 15 residues. The library protocol tagged individual cDNA molecules with unique molecular identifiers. A single record per CDR3 protein comes from TCRdb applying MiXCR to the 5' RACE reads. This table has more than 75,000 distinct CDR3 sequences, about 13% appearing once. This chain links TRBV19 with TRBJ2-3; 11 bases fit TRBD1. The sample comprised whole blood. The sequence derives from an adult who was a healthcare worker with PCR-confirmed SARS-CoV-2 infection or an uninfected control (not recorded which). Here the CDR3 reads CASSIRTGGEDTQYF. CDR3 bases: TGTGCCAGTAGTATTCGGACAGGGGGCGAAGATACGCAGTATTTT. The full variable domain, in which reference TRBV19 and TRBJ2-3 provide the parts outside the CDR3, is DGGITQSPKYLFRKEGQNVTLSCEQNLNHDAMYWYRQDPGQGLRLIYYSQIVNDFQKGDIAEGYSVSREKKESFPLTVTSAQKNPTAFYLCASSIRTGGEDTQYFGPGTRLTVL.